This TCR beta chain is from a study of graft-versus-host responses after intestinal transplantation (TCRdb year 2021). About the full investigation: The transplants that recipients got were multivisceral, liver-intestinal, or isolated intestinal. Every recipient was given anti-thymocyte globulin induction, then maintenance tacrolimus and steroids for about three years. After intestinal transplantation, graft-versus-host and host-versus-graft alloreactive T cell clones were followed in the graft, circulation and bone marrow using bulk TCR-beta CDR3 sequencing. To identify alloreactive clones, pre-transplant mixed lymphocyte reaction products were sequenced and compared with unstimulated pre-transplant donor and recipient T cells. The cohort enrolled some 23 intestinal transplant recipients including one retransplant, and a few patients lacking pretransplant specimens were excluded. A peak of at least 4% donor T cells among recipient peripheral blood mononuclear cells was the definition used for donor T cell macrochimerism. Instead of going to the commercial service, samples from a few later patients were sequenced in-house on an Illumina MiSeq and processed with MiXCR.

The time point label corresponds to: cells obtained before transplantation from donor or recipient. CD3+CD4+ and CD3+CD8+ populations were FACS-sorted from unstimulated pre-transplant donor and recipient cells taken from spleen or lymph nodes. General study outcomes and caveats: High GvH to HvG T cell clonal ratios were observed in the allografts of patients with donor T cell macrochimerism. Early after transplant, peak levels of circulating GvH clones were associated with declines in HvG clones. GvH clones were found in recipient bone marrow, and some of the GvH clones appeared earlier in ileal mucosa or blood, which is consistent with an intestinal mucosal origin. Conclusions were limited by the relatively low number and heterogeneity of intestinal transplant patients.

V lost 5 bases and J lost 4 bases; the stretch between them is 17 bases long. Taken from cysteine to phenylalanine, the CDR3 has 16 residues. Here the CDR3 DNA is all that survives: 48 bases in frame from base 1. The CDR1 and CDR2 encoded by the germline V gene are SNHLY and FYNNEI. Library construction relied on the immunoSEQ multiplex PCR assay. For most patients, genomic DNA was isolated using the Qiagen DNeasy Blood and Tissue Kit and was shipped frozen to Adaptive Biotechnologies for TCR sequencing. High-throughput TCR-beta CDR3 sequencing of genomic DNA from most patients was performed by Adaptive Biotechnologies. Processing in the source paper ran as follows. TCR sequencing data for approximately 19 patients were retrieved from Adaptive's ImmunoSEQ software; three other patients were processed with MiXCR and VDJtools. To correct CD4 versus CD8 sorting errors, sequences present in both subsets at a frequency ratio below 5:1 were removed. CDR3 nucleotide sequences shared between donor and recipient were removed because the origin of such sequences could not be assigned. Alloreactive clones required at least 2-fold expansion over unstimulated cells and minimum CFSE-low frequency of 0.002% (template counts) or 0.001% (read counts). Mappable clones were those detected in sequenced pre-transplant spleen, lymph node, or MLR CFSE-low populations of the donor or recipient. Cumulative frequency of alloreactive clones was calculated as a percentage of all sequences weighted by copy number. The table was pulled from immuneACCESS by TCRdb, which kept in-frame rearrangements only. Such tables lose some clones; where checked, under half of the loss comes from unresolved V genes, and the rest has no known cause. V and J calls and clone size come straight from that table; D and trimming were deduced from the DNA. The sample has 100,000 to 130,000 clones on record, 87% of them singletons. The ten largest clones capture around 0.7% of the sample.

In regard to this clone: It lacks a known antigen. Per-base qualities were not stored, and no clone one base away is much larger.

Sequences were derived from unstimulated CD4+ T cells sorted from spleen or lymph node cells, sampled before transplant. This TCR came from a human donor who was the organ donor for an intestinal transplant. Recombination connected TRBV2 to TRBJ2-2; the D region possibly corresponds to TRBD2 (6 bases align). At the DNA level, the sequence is TGTGCCAGCAGTCCTACTAGCAAGGGTGGCACCGGGGAGCTGTTTTTT. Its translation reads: CASSPTSKGGTGELFF.